The clone carrying this T cell receptor beta chain showed up many times. A second PCR, run for about 7 to 12 cycles, used a sample-barcoded 5' primer plus a J-beta primer mix. TCRdb reanalysed the 5' RACE reads using MiXCR and keeps one entry per CDR3 protein. Here the sample spans about 1.1 million distinct CDR3 sequences, under 40% being singletons. These data belong to a study of blood T cells in healthy people across ages. V gave up 5 bases and J gave up 1 base, with 14 bases separating them. This CDR3 region has 15 residues. Germline values: CDR1 MNHEY, CDR2 SVGEGT. The gene calls are TRBV6-2 or TRBV6-3 and TRBJ1-2; D gene ambiguous. The sequenced sample consisted of blood. This TCR was recovered from a young man in good health. The chain's CDR3 is CASSASPPINYGYTF. The DNA for the CDR3 is TGTGCCAGCAGTGCATCTCCCCCCATTAACTATGGCTACACCTTC.